These 21 T cell receptor beta chains were all obtained from the same sample, sequenced in a study of sequential checkpoint blockade in melanoma. Sequencing was performed with immunoSEQ multiplex PCR; in TCRdb, only in-frame clones are kept and a portion is missing. The table records tens of thousands of clones, 65% to 75% of them present only once. Treatment reported: randomized to nivolumab then ipilimumab (arm A) or the reverse (arm B). The sequencing here drew on CD8+ T cells sorted from blood (inferred from file names), taken from a patient given nivolumab and ipilimumab in sequence. The source of these receptors is a human donor with melanoma.

The chain joins TRBV9 to TRBJ1-1, with D maybe TRBD1 (6 bases). The CDR3 spans 14 residues. Deletions cut 4 bases from V and 1 base from J, with 11 bases between. Germline V gene data show CDR1 as SGDLS and CDR2 as YYNGEE. The CDR3 nucleotides are TGTGCCAGCAGCCCGGGGGGGCGGAACACTGAAGCTTTCTTT. It is translated as CASSPGGRNTEAFF.

This chain uses TRBV9 with TRBJ2-3, with TRBD1 as a possible D gene (6 bases). The germline V gene has CDR1 SGDLS and CDR2 YYNGEE. The CDR3 sequence is 13 residues long. With 3 bases removed from V and 5 bases from J, the gap between germline ends came to 10 bases. CDR3: CASSGGGQDTQYF. As DNA, the CDR3 is TGTGCCAGCAGCGGAGGGGGACAAGATACGCAGTATTTT.

CDR3 DNA: TGTGCCAGCAGCTCGACTAGGACAGGATACTACGAGCAGTACTTC. Its protein is CASSSTRTGYYEQYF. The V call is TRBV7-9, the J call TRBJ2-7; D may be TRBD1 (7 bases). This CDR3 is built from 15 residues. V was clipped by 4 bases and J by 3 bases, with 16 bases between them. The germline V gene encodes CDR1 SEHNR and CDR2 FQNEAQ (reference sequence).

The gene calls are TRBV14 and TRBJ2-7, with D perhaps TRBD2 (7 bases). The CDR3 runs to 16 residues. Deletions cut 4 bases from V and 0 bases from J, with 16 bases between. From germline, CDR1 is SGHDN and CDR2 FVKESK. The CDR3 DNA follows: TGTGCCAGCAGCCCATCCCAGGGGAGGGACTCCTACGAGCAGTACGTC. As protein: CASSPSQGRDSYEQYV.

This chain links TRBV7-3 with TRBJ2-7; 7 positions match TRBD1. Germline V gene lookup returns CDR1 SGHTA and CDR2 FQGTGA. V dropped 4 bases and J dropped 3; count of bases not matched to a gene: 3. This CDR3 comprises 13 residues. CDR3 sequence (DNA): TGTGCCAGCAGCTGGGACAGAGGCTACGAGCAGTACTTC. Amino acids: CASSWDRGYEQYF.

The chain joins TRBV7-9 to TRBJ2-2; a weak D match, TRBD2 (7 bases). CDR1 and CDR2 from the germline V gene are SEHNR and FQNEAQ (reference sequence). The CDR3 consists of 14 residues. V was clipped by 3 bases and J by 5 bases, with 10 bases between them. The DNA for the CDR3 is TGTGCCAGCAGCTTTAGGGGGGGAACCGGGGAGCTGTTTTTT. It encodes CASSFRGGTGELFF.

The chain carries TRBV4-1 and TRBJ2-5, with 9 nucleotides matching TRBD2. The CDR3 runs to 13 residues. The junction had 2 bases not matched to a gene; V was cut back by 6 bases and J by 3 bases. CDR1 is MGHRA, CDR2 YSYEKL, per germline. CDR3 nucleotides: TGCGCCAGCAGGGGACTAGCCGAAGAGACCCAGTACTTC. Translation: CASRGLAEETQYF.

This chain joins TRBV7-9 and TRBJ2-3; the D gene is possibly TRBD2 (7 bases). Germline V CDR1 and CDR2: SEHNR, FQNEAQ (reference sequence). V dropped 5 bases and J dropped 3 bases, with 21 bases sitting between them. The CDR3 is 17 residues long. In DNA, the CDR3 is TGTGCCAGCAGCCAGTGGGCGGGGGCTTGGGAGACAGATACGCAGTATTTT. This sequence encodes CASSQWAGAWETDTQYF.

This clone was observed a few times. The chain joins TRBV4-1 to TRBJ2-1, with D possibly TRBD2 on 6 matching bases. V was clipped by 1 base and J by 3 bases, with 19 bases between them. Germline CDR1 MGHRA, CDR2 YSYEKL. CDR3 size: 18 residues. In nucleotides, the CDR3 is TGCGCCAGCAGCCAAGCTCTTCACCGGGACTTCAACTACAATGAGCAGTTCTTC. Residues: CASSQALHRDFNYNEQFF.

This clone was counted once. The V gene is TRBV11-2, the J gene TRBJ1-1; 9 nucleotides line up with TRBD1. CDR1 SGHAT and CDR2 FQNNGV come from the germline V gene. V trimming: 3 bases; J trimming: 7 bases; junction bases outside the gene matches: 6. This CDR3 comprises 14 residues. This chain's CDR3 is CASSFGTGRNEAFF. The CDR3 nucleotides are TGTGCCAGCAGCTTTGGGACAGGGAGAAATGAAGCTTTCTTT.

J is TRBJ2-5 and V is TRBV12-5, with a possible D match to TRBD1 (6 bases). V was trimmed by 4 bases and J by 1 base, leaving 13 bases between them. The germline CDR1 and CDR2 sequences are LGHNT and FRNRAP. This CDR3 region has 15 residues. CDR3 amino acids: CASGSGVGGQETQYF. The CDR3 region has the DNA TGTGCTAGTGGTTCAGGGGTTGGGGGCCAAGAGACCCAGTACTTC.

The sample holds a few counts of this clone. V is TRBV7-3 and J is TRBJ2-1; TRBD2 aligns across 9 bases. J lost 8 bases, V lost 3 bases, and 11 bases had no gene match. There are 16 residues in the CDR3. Per the germline V gene, CDR1 is SGHTA and CDR2 is FQGTGA. The CDR3 nucleotides are TGTGCCAGCAGCTTGTTAGCGGGGGCGGCGGGGGATGAGCAGTTCTTC. Encoded protein: CASSLLAGAAGDEQFF.

The CDR3 DNA reads as TGCGCCAGCAGCACCCGGACAGGGACGGGCACTGAAGCTTTCTTT. Protein sequence: CASSTRTGTGTEAFF. This chain joins TRBV5-1 and TRBJ1-1, with 8 bases identical to TRBD1. The CDR3 length is 15 residues. V shed 4 bases and J 4 bases; nucleotides not matched to a gene: 9. The germline CDR1 and CDR2 sequences are SGHRS and YFSETQ.

V gene TRBV7-9 combines with J gene TRBJ1-2; TRBD1 agrees at 9 bases. CDR1 and CDR2 from the germline V gene are SEHNR and FQNEAQ (reference sequence). V was clipped by 5 bases and J by 8 bases; unmatched bases: 12. The CDR3 runs to 15 residues. CDR3 sequence reads: CASSAEWDREFGYTF. The CDR3 DNA reads TGTGCCAGCAGCGCCGAGTGGGACAGGGAATTCGGCTACACCTTC.

The chain employs TRBV7-8 and TRBJ2-5, with 9 nucleotides matching TRBD2. The germline V gene encodes CDR1 SGHVS and CDR2 FQNEAQ. The CDR3 extends over 14 amino acids. The junction had 4 bases not matched to a gene; V was cut back by 6 bases and J by 2 bases. CDR3 sequence reads: CASRKGLAQETQYF. CDR3 coding DNA: TGTGCCAGCAGGAAAGGACTAGCGCAAGAGACCCAGTACTTC.

The chain couples TRBV7-3 to TRBJ2-5; TRBD2 agrees at 12 bases. Germline trimming cut 5 bases from V and 4 bases from J; bases unmatched to any gene: 2. The CDR3 is made up of 14 amino acids. Germline V gives CDR1 SGHTA, CDR2 FQGTGA. Written as DNA, the CDR3 is TGTGCCAGCAGCCCGGGACTAGCGGGAGAGACCCAGTACTTC. Translation: CASSPGLAGETQYF.

The chain couples TRBV7-9 to TRBJ1-1; D remains ambiguous. The CDR3 runs 14 residues. V was cut by 8 bases and J by 1 base, with 14 bases left in between. Germline V gene data show CDR1 as SEHNR and CDR2 as FQNEAQ (reference sequence). The CDR3 spells CASSPRRSNTEAFF. CDR3 in DNA: TGTGCCAGCTCCCCGAGGCGGTCGAACACTGAAGCTTTCTTT.

A few counts support this clone. V usage is TRBV6-5 and J usage is TRBJ2-3, with 13 positions matching TRBD2. The CDR3 runs to 15 residues. CDR1 and CDR2 (germline): MNHEY, SVGAGI. V lost 4 bases and J lost 6; bases outside the gene matches: 4. The CDR3 region has the DNA TGTGCCAGCAGTTTACTAGCGGGGGGGGGTGATACGCAGTATTTT. Translating it yields CASSLLAGGGDTQYF.

The rearrangement links TRBV9 to TRBJ1-4; TRBD1 matches 7 bases. The germline CDR1 and CDR2 sequences are SGDLS and YYNGEE. This CDR3 has 13 residues. V shed 0 bases, J shed 8 bases, and the junction held 1 base outside the gene matches. The CDR3 here is CASSVGDSEKLFF. CDR3 coding DNA: TGTGCCAGCAGCGTAGGGGACAGCGAAAAACTGTTTTTT.

This chain links TRBV6-6 with TRBJ1-2; D is uncertain. Trimming took 7 bases from V and 8 from J, leaving 8 bases between them. The germline V gene encodes CDR1 MNHNY and CDR2 SVGAGI (reference sequence). This CDR3 contains 10 residues. CDR3 sequence (DNA): TGTGCCAGCAAGAATGAGGGCTACACCTTC. Residues: CASKNEGYTF.

As for this clone: This CDR3 is also generated by other DNA sequences in the sample. The chain carries TRBV2 and TRBJ1-1, with 10 bases aligning to TRBD1. V was clipped by 5 bases and J by 1 base; unmatched bases: 7. Germline CDR1 SNHLY, CDR2 FYNNEI. This CDR3 has 16 amino acids. The CDR3 sequence is CASSFTRTGGNTEAFF. In DNA, the CDR3 is TGTGCCAGCAGTTTCACACGGACAGGGGGGAACACTGAAGCTTTCTTT.